This T cell receptor beta chain was sequenced in a study of molecular identifiers for immune sequencing clone quantification. Germline CDR1 reads SGHNT; CDR2 reads YYREEE (reference sequence). The ends were cut back, 4 bases at V and 8 bases at J, with 24 bases in the middle. The CDR3 runs to 16 residues. This clonotype was recorded at least ten times. TCRdb independently ran MiXCR on the PCR reads; one entry per CDR3 protein. The data show about 320,000 distinct CDR3 sequences, roughly a quarter seen once. The chain has TRBV5-4 and TRBJ1-2, with unresolved D. The sequence was obtained from a human donor in good health. Some libraries in this study had Jurkat cell RNA spiked in. Specimen: naive CD8+ T cells from blood, with Jurkat cell RNA spiked in. Subset meaning: FACS-sorted CD8+CD4-CCR7+CD45RA+ naive T cells. CDR3 DNA: TGTGCCAGCAGCCCTACCATTGGTGGACGGATTGACGGCTACACCTTC. Amino acid sequence: CASSPTIGGRIDGYTF.